This is a list of T cell receptor beta chains from one sample in a study of CD8 T cells in ankylosing spondylitis. TCRdb fed the 5' RACE reads into MiXCR, producing one record per CDR3 protein. The sample carries more than 150,000 distinct CDR3 sequences, around a tenth recorded once. Sequenced sample: blood, either unsorted or a sorted T cell fraction (not recorded which). The source is a male donor with ankylosing spondylitis or in good health (not recorded which). Both conserved end residues are part of each CDR3. D genes are given only for firm matches. Not every row has a clone size; where given, it reads once, few, many or a size class.

clone_size j_call v_call d_call cdr3_nt cdr3_aa
few TRBJ1-1 TRBV11-1 TRBD1 TGTGCCAGCAGCCCTGGTTGGCCGGGACAGGCCAAGACCACTGAAGCTTTCTTT CASSPGWPGQAKTTEAFF
few TRBJ1-1 TRBV7-9 . TGTGCCAGCAACATGGGGGACCCGAACACTGAAGCTTTCTTT CASNMGDPNTEAFF
few TRBJ1-2 TRBV7-8 TRBD1 TGTGCCAGCAGCTTAGGGACAGGCGCGCAGAGAGGTGGCTACACCTTC CASSLGTGAQRGGYTF
many TRBJ1-3 TRBV20-1 TRBD1 TGCAGTGCTCCCTTCAGGGGGCGGGTATATTTT CSAPFRGRVYF
many TRBJ2-5 TRBV5-1 . TGCGCCAGCAGCTTGGCCCAGTTCCAAGAGACCCAGTACTTC CASSLAQFQETQYF
many TRBJ2-1 TRBV29-1 . TGCAGCGTGATTCGGACGGAAAATGAGCAGTTCTTC CSVIRTENEQFF
. TRBJ2-3 TRBV7-2 TRBD2 TGTGCCAGCAGCCAACTAGCGGGAGGAGGGACAGATACGCAGTATTTT CASSQLAGGGTDTQYF
many TRBJ2-2 TRBV6-5 . TGTGCCAGCAGTTACGAGGGACACCCCGAAATTAACACCGGGGAGCTGTTTTTT CASSYEGHPEINTGELFF
many TRBJ2-7 TRBV10-3 TRBD1 TGTGCCATCACCCCTGACAGGGCTCCCTACGAGCAGTACTTC CAITPDRAPYEQYF
few TRBJ1-5 TRBV29-1 . TGCAGCGTTGAGGGGGAAGATCAGCCCCAGCATTTT CSVEGEDQPQHF
few TRBJ1-6 TRBV7-2 . TGTGCCAGCAGCCCCAGGGGAACAGGTCCAAGTTCACCCCTCCACTTT CASSPRGTGPSSPLHF
many TRBJ2-3 TRBV29-1 TRBD2 TGCAGCGTTGTGCTAGCGGGAGGGCCAACGGATACGCAGTATTTT CSVVLAGGPTDTQYF
many TRBJ2-7 TRBV12-3/TRBV12-4 . TGTGCCAGCAGTGCCTCGCGGGACAGCTACCAGTACTTC CASSASRDSYQYF
few TRBJ2-7 TRBV29-1 . TGCAGCGTGGCCGCGGGGAGCCCATCTACCTACGAGCAGTACTTC CSVAAGSPSTYEQYF
many TRBJ2-4 TRBV7-2 . TGTGCCAGCAGCTTAACCAAAAACATTCAGTACTTC CASSLTKNIQYF
. TRBJ2-1 TRBV20-1 TRBD2 TGCAGTGTGGGGCTAGCGGGACCCGGGTGGGACAATGAGCAGTTCTTC CSVGLAGPGWDNEQFF
few TRBJ2-3 TRBV29-1 TRBD2 TGCAGCGTTGTTTCGGGGGGGAGCACAGATACGCAGTATTTT CSVVSGGSTDTQYF
many TRBJ2-1 TRBV6-5 TRBD1 TGTGCCAGCAGATATGACCGGGACAGGTGGGTTGAGCAGTTCTTC CASRYDRDRWVEQFF
few TRBJ2-5 TRBV20-1 TRBD2 TGCAGTGCTAGAGCGCGGACTAGCGGAGAGACCCAGTACTTC CSARARTSGETQYF
many TRBJ2-7 TRBV3-1 . TGTGCCAGCAGCCAAGATGGACGGGCCAGAGGTGGCTACGAGCAGTACTTC CASSQDGRARGGYEQYF
many TRBJ2-5 TRBV5-1 TRBD2 TGCGCCAGCAGCTTTGACACTAGCGGGGCCAAACAAGAGACCCAGTACTTC CASSFDTSGAKQETQYF
. TRBJ2-6 TRBV27 . TGTGCCAGCAGTTCGGATGGGTCTGGGGCCAACGTCCTGACTTTC CASSSDGSGANVLTF
many TRBJ2-1 TRBV12-3/TRBV12-4 TRBD2 TGTGCCAGCAGGCGTGGACTAGCGGGGAACAATGAGCAGTTCTTC CASRRGLAGNNEQFF
many TRBJ2-5 TRBV20-1 TRBD1 TGCAGTGCCCAGCCGCAGGGGGCACGAGAGACCCAGTACTTC CSAQPQGARETQYF
many TRBJ2-1 TRBV12-3/TRBV12-4 TRBD2 TGTGCCAGCAATAGCGGGGTGTACAATGAGCAGTTCTTC CASNSGVYNEQFF